The sequence of this T cell receptor (beta chain) was determined in a study of CD8 T cells in ankylosing spondylitis. MiXCR, applied by TCRdb to the 5' RACE reads, yields one record per CDR3 protein. The data contain over 200,000 distinct CDR3 sequences, around 18% of them singletons. Worth noting for this clonotype: Its antigen is still unknown.

Study conclusions and caveats: A TCR beta motif of about 8 highly homologous variants appeared characteristic of ankylosing spondylitis blood. According to the report, clones linked to the disease were significantly enriched in matched synovial fluid samples taken from ankylosing spondylitis patients.

Sequenced material: blood, either unsorted or a sorted T cell fraction (not recorded which). The clonotype was recovered from a male donor with ankylosing spondylitis.

The CDR3 spells CASRSKAWSSYNEQFF. In DNA form, the CDR3 reads TGTGCCAGCAGATCAAAGGCGTGGAGCTCCTACAATGAGCAGTTCTTC. V gene TRBV27 combines with J gene TRBJ2-1, with D unclear. Trimming took 6 bases from V and 0 from J, leaving 15 bases between them. Germline assignment: CDR1 MNHEY and CDR2 SMNVEV (reference sequence). The CDR3 runs to 16 residues.